This T cell receptor beta chain emerged from a study of spatial heterogeneity in lung cancer. Each CDR3 protein is one row after TCRdb ran MiXCR on the 5' RACE reads. Seen here are roughly 120,000 distinct CDR3 sequences, 9% to 15% observed once, and the top ten hold around a sixth. Time point specified: blood at routine non-recurrence follow-up after resection. Unsorted whole RNA of tumor, nontumor lung or frozen PBMC was sequenced. The material sequenced was PBMCs, taken at follow-up. This TCR came from a male donor with early-stage non-small cell lung cancer.

The CDR3 region is CASSYSGAPGSPLHF. The CDR3 DNA sequence: TGTGCCAGCAGTTACTCCGGGGCCCCAGGTTCACCCCTCCACTTT. The chain combines TRBV6-2 or TRBV6-3 with TRBJ1-6; possibly TRBD1 for D (5 bases). The germline V and J ends were trimmed by 0 bases and 9 bases, with 12 bases remaining between them. CDR1 is MNHEY and CDR2 is SVGEGT in the germline V gene. CDR3 length: 15 amino acids.